Below are 9 T cell receptor delta chains sequenced from a single sample in a study of γδ T cells in repeated Plasmodium falciparum infection. Bulk repertoires came from Vgamma9/Vdelta2+ or Vdelta2-negative gammadelta T cells flow-sorted from PBMC. TCRdb called clones from the multiplex PCR reads again using CATT. The sample records tens of thousands of delta-chain clones, approximately 1.8% being singletons. Sequenced sample: gamma-delta T cells from blood. Every receptor here comes from a pool of human donors (malaria-infected and uninfected, not separated).

This clone was counted many times. The protein TCRdb lists belongs to a much larger clone and differs from this DNA's translation at residue 10, which points to a read error; the protein shown is made from the DNA. Other DNA sequences in this sample translate to the same CDR3. The chain recombines TRDV1 with TRDJ1; TRDD3 aligns across 9 bases. Since TCRdb gives no J gene, matching the DNA to germline was used here to assign it. This CDR3 comprises 21 residues. Per the germline V gene, CDR1 is TSWWSYY and CDR2 is QGS. J was trimmed by 0 bases and V by 5 bases; bases with no gene match: 22. The DNA of the CDR3 is TGTGCTCTTGGGAAGGGGATTCTTTGGCGGGGGATACCAAAGTACACCGATAAACTCATCTTT. Translated: CALGKGILWRGIPKYTDKLIF.

This clone is classed as medium-sized. Other DNA sequences from this sample encode an identical CDR3 as well. This chain connects TRDV2 to TRDJ1; TRDD3 matches 12 bases. V gave up 1 base and J gave up 0 bases; unmatched junction bases: 26. CDR1 and CDR2 from the germline V gene are GEAIGNYY and EKD. This CDR3 is 24 amino acids long. CDR3: CACDTLPGGYADAQPKLYTDKLIF. DNA for the CDR3: TGTGCCTGTGACACTCTTCCTGGGGGATACGCGGATGCACAACCCAAATTGTACACCGATAAACTCATCTTT.

This clone was recorded at least ten times. This chain uses TRDV1 with TRDJ1; D might be TRDD2 or TRDD3, each matching 5 bases. V shed 0 bases and J shed 0 bases, with 32 bases lying between them. CDR1 and CDR2 from the germline V gene are TSWWSYY and QGS. The CDR3 loop spans 23 amino acids. CDR3 sequence: CALGELVAPSPILVLGYTDKLIF. The CDR3 region has the DNA TGTGCTCTTGGGGAACTAGTGGCTCCTTCACCTATACTGGTCTTGGGGTACACCGATAAACTCATCTTT.

As concerns this clone: One base separates it from a far larger clone, so it is likely a read error. Other DNA sequences in the same sample also yield this CDR3. The CDR3 sequence is CALGEPLAFLNTGTADKLIF. CDR3 nucleotide sequence: TGTGCTCTTGGGGAACCCTTGGCCTTCCTCAATACTGGGACGGCCGATAAGCTCATCTTT. The J gene has no call, while the V gene is TRDV1; the listed D gene, TRDD3, was not tested against the DNA. The CDR3 spans 20 residues. CDR1 is TSWWSYY and CDR2 is QGS in the germline V gene.

This clone appeared a few times. TCRdb pairs this DNA with a much larger clone's protein that differs at residue 11, likely a read error; the protein shown was translated from the DNA. The genes are TRDV1 and TRDJ1; TRDD2 matches at 7 bases. The germline V gene encodes CDR1 TSWWSYY and CDR2 QGS. J lost 0 bases, V lost 1 base, and 26 bases had no gene match. The CDR3 is 23 residues long. CDR3 region: CALGEPHHLPASTGRKYTDKLIF. The CDR3 region has the DNA TGTGCTCTTGGGGAACCCCATCACCTTCCTGCAAGTACTGGTCGAAAATACACCGATAAACTCATCTTT.

Within the sample, this clone is large. At the DNA level, this CDR3 is encoded by other sequences in the same sample as well. V usage is TRDV1 and J usage is TRDJ1; D perhaps matches TRDD3 (6 bases). Trimming removed 0 bases from V and 0 bases from J, with 23 bases in between. Per germline, CDR1 TSWWSYY and CDR2 QGS. The CDR3 covers 20 residues. The chain's CDR3 is CALGELQVRGCPYYTDKLIF. CDR3 sequence (DNA): TGTGCTCTTGGGGAACTTCAGGTCCGGGGATGCCCCTATTACACCGATAAACTCATCTTT.

This clone was counted between two and nine times. For this DNA, TCRdb reports the protein of a much larger clone, which diverges at residue 12, most likely from a read error; the protein presented here is translated directly from the DNA. This rearrangement joins TRDV1 to TRDJ1; possibly TRDD3 for D (5 bases). TCRdb is silent on the J gene; assignment here came from matching the DNA to germline. CDR1 and CDR2 (germline): TSWWSYY, QGS. CDR3 size: 15 residues. Trimming cost V 4 bases and J 9 bases, with 21 bases left between them. This CDR3 reads CALGVLRISSPELIF. The CDR3 DNA follows: TGTGCTCTTGGGGTCCTCCGGATATCCTCTCCCGAACTCATCTTT.

This clone has at least ten counts. The protein given by TCRdb reflects a much larger clone and differs at residue 15 from this DNA's translation, likely from a read error; the protein shown is the DNA's translation. V usage is TRDV3 and J usage is TRDJ1; 7 bases match TRDD3. TCRdb lists no J gene, so it was determined here by aligning the DNA to germline. The J segment lost 1 base and the V segment lost 0 bases, leaving 26 bases of the junction unmatched. Germline-derived CDR1 and CDR2 are TVYSNPD and GDNSRS (reference sequence). There are 21 residues in the CDR3. The CDR3 spells CAFSFIETAYIFWGGTDKLIF. Written as DNA, the CDR3 is TGTGCCTTTAGCTTTATAGAGACGGCCTACATCTTCTGGGGGGGCACCGATAAACTCATCTTT.

This clone was seen many times. CDR3 nucleotides: TGTGCCTGTGACACCCTTGTGTCTGGGGGATACCTCGATAAACTCATCTTT. Translated, it gives CACDTLVSGGYLDKLIF. The V and J genes are TRDV2 and TRDJ1, with TRDD3 matching over 11 bases. The junction had 9 bases not matched to a gene; V was cut back by 0 bases and J by 4 bases. This CDR3 comprises 17 residues. Germline V CDR1 and CDR2: GEAIGNYY, EKD.